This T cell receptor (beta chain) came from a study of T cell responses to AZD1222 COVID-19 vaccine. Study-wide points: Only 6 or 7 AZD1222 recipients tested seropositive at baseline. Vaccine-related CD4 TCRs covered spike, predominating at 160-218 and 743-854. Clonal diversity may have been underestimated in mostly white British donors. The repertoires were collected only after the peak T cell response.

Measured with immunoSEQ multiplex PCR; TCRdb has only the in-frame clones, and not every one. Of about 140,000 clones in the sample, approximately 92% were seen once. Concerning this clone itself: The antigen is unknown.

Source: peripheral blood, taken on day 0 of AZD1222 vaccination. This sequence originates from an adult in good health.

CDR3 nucleotide sequence: TGTGCCAGCCAGAGCTCCTATAATTCACCCCTCCACTTT. Its translation: CASQSSYNSPLHF. This sequence joins TRBV18 and TRBJ1-6; D ambiguous. V lost 8 bases and J lost 0, with 5 bases in between. This CDR3 spans 13 amino acids. Germline CDR1 is KGHSH and CDR2 is LQKENI.